The sequence of this TCR beta chain was determined in a study of technical replicates of blood from a few donors. Repertoires were generated with immunoSEQ multiplex PCR, while TCRdb's copy carries only in-frame clones and drops some. The sample holds around 76,000 clones, 95% to 98% seen once. V lost 3 bases and J 6 bases, leaving 12 bases between the germline ends. Per the germline V gene, CDR1 is MNHEY and CDR2 is SMNVEV (reference sequence). This CDR3 has 14 residues. The chain is built from TRBV27 and TRBJ2-1; D is possibly TRBD2 (6 bases). The sequencing sample was made of T cells isolated from PBMCs. The clonotype was recovered from a human donor in good health. The CDR3 reads CASSFRASVNEQFF. Written as DNA, the CDR3 is TGTGCCAGCAGTTTTAGGGCTAGCGTCAATGAGCAGTTCTTC.